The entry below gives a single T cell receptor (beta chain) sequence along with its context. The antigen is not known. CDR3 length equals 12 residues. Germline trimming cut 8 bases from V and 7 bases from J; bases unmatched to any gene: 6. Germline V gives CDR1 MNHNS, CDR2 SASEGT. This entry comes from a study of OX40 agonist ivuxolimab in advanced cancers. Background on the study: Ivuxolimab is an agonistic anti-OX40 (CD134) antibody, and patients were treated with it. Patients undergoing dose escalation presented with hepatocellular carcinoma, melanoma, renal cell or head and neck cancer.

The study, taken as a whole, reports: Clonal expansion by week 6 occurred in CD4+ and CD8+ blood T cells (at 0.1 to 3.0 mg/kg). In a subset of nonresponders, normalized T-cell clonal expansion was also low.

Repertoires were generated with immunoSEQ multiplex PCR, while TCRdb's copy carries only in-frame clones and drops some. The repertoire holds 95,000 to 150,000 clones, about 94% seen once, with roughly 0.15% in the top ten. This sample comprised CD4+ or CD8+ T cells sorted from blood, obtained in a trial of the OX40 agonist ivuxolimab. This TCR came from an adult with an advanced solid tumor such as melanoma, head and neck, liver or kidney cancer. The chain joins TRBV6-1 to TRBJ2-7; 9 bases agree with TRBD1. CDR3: CASGNRGLEQYF. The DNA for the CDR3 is TGTGCCAGCGGCAACAGGGGGCTGGAGCAGTACTTC.